The 22 T cell receptor beta chains below all came from one sample that was sequenced in a study of T cells expressing NK-cell markers. Following a re-call of the 5' RACE reads, TCRdb has one entry per CDR3 protein and lacks DNA. The sample spans 500,000 to 600,000 distinct CDR3 sequences; the ten largest clones claim around 4%. Sequencing was carried out using blood T cells: a sorted CD56 or NKG2C T cell subset, CD4+ or CD8+ T cells, or bulk PBMC T cells (not recorded which). The source of these receptors is a man aged 18 to 30 in good health.

This rearrangement joins TRBV5-6 to TRBJ1-1; TCRdb proposes TRBD1, but this gene call is untestable without DNA. From germline, CDR1 is SGHDT and CDR2 YYEEEE. The CDR3 runs to 16 residues. CDR3 loop: CASSLGFGGAGTEAFF.

This chain joins TRBV19 and TRBJ1-1; as DNA is missing, the TRBD1 call by TCRdb cannot be tested. The CDR3 is made up of 17 amino acids. Per germline, CDR1 LNHDA and CDR2 SQIVND (reference sequence). CDR3: CASSIWNPGRMNTEAFF.

The genes are TRBV15 and TRBJ2-5; TCRdb's D call, TRBD1, is unchecked because there is no DNA. The CDR3 length is 15 residues. The germline CDR1 and CDR2 sequences are LNHNV and YYDKDF (reference sequence). CDR3 sequence: CATSRDLGGDETQYF.

This rearrangement joins TRBV5-1 to TRBJ2-7; the D gene TCRdb calls, TRBD1, cannot be checked with no DNA. This CDR3 has 14 amino acids. Looked up from germline, CDR1 is SGHRS and CDR2 is YFSETQ. CDR3 protein: CASSLAFDSHEQYF.

J is TRBJ2-1 and V is TRBV12-3 or TRBV12-4; as DNA is missing, the TRBD2 call by TCRdb cannot be tested. There are 17 residues in the CDR3. CDR3 residues: CASSLLGNSGRANEQFF.

V usage is TRBV7-9 and J usage is TRBJ1-1. Germline V gives CDR1 SEHNR, CDR2 FQNEAQ (reference sequence). The CDR3 is made up of 15 amino acids. CDR3 residues: CASSLAWDLNTEAFF.

The rearrangement links TRBV5-6 to TRBJ2-1; TCRdb calls TRBD1, which cannot be checked without DNA. This CDR3 is built from 15 residues. In germline, CDR1 is SGHDT, CDR2 YYEEEE. The CDR3 sequence: CASSLPGQAYNEQFF.

The chain joins TRBV4-1 to TRBJ2-1; TCRdb's D call of TRBD2 is untestable without DNA. The CDR3 runs to 17 residues. Germline V CDR1 and CDR2: MGHRA, YSYEKL. This chain's CDR3 is CASSQIRRGSSYNEQFF.

This sequence joins TRBV6-2 or TRBV6-3 and TRBJ2-7; without DNA, the TCRdb call of TRBD2 cannot be checked. The V gene's germline CDR1 is MNHEY and CDR2 SVGEGT. The CDR3 is 15 residues long. CDR3 protein: CASRPKRDRSYEQYF.

This rearrangement joins TRBV19 to TRBJ1-2; TCRdb indicates TRBD1, and absent DNA this call remains unverified. The CDR3 spans 15 residues. Germline lookup yields CDR1 LNHDA and CDR2 SQIVND (reference sequence). CDR3 protein: CASSRDRGTYYGYTF.

The V gene is TRBV18, the J gene TRBJ2-3; the D call from TCRdb, TRBD2, cannot be confirmed without DNA. This CDR3 is 17 amino acids long. Per the germline V gene, CDR1 is KGHSH and CDR2 is LQKENI. The CDR3 sequence is CASPMGGSGFSTDTQYF.

The gene calls are TRBV7-9 and TRBJ2-3; the D call from TCRdb, TRBD1, cannot be confirmed without DNA. This CDR3 comprises 13 residues. In germline, CDR1 is SEHNR, CDR2 FQNEAQ (reference sequence). The CDR3 sequence is CASSTGTTDTQYF.

This chain links TRBV20-1 with TRBJ2-3; absent DNA, TCRdb's TRBD1 call cannot be checked. There are 16 residues in the CDR3. Germline CDR1 is DFQATT and CDR2 is SNEGSKA (reference sequence). CDR3 sequence: CSASLTVFPYTDTQYF.

This chain uses TRBV19 with TRBJ1-1. CDR3 length: 11 amino acids. Germline V gene lookup returns CDR1 LNHDA and CDR2 SQIVND (reference sequence). This CDR3 is CASSDLQEAFF.

The CDR3 spells CASSWRLLGMEDEQFF. The rearrangement links TRBV4-3 to TRBJ2-1; TCRdb calls TRBD2, which cannot be checked without DNA. Germline-derived CDR1 and CDR2 are LGHNA and YSLEER. This CDR3 region has 16 residues.

The CDR3: CASNKDNEQFF. The V gene is TRBV2, the J gene TRBJ2-1. Germline lookup yields CDR1 SNHLY and CDR2 FYNNEI. The CDR3 consists of 11 residues.

J is TRBJ1-5 and V is TRBV5-5. The length of the CDR3 is 15 residues. Germline CDR1 SGHKS, CDR2 YYEKEE (reference sequence). The CDR3 sequence: CASRPVLYSNQPQHF. Looking up the rest from reference TRBV5-5 and TRBJ1-5 gives the full variable domain: DAGVTQSPTHLIKTRGQQVTLRCSPISGHKSVSWYQQVLGQGPQFIFQYYEKEERGRGNFPDRFSARQFPNYSSELNVNALLLGDSALYLCASRPVLYSNQPQHFGDGTRLSIL.

This chain links TRBV4-1 with TRBJ2-3; TCRdb calls TRBD2, which cannot be checked without DNA. The CDR3 extends over 14 amino acids. Germline-derived CDR1 and CDR2 are MGHRA and YSYEKL. The CDR3 spells CASSQEIGTPTQYF.

The V gene is TRBV7-2, the J gene TRBJ1-5. The germline V gene encodes CDR1 SGHTA and CDR2 FQGNSA. The CDR3 spans 15 residues. CDR3 region: CASSLADLGNQAQHF.

The chain combines TRBV6-2 or TRBV6-3 with TRBJ1-1. The germline gives CDR1 MNHEY, CDR2 SVGEGT. This CDR3 comprises 16 residues. CDR3 residues: CASSYPSTVMNTEAFF.

CDR3 loop: CASTLDRELFF. The chain has TRBV12-3 or TRBV12-4 and TRBJ2-2; checking the TCRdb D call of TRBD1 is not possible without DNA. This CDR3 spans 11 amino acids.

CDR3: CSASPTSGSYQETQYF. The V call is TRBV20-1, the J call TRBJ2-5; TCRdb's D gene call, TRBD2, goes unchecked for lack of DNA. CDR3 length: 16 residues. Germline CDR1 is DFQATT and CDR2 is SNEGSKA (reference sequence).